The 5 T cell receptor beta chains in this list originate from one sample, sequenced in a study of T cell responses to AZD1222 COVID-19 vaccine. The assay was immunoSEQ multiplex PCR, and TCRdb's table has in-frame clones only and misses some. The sample includes 110,000 to 150,000 clones, 85% to 95% of them seen just once. The source was peripheral blood, collected on day 0 of AZD1222 vaccination. The receptor set was obtained from an adult in good health.

The genes are TRBV10-3 and TRBJ1-1; D is unclear. The CDR3 loop spans 13 amino acids. Germline CDR1 and CDR2: ENHRY and SYGVKD. Trimming removed 6 bases at V and 5 bases at J, with 13 bases between. The CDR3 loop reads CAIRGSGVTEAFF. The CDR3 coding sequence is TGTGCCATCAGGGGGAGTGGTGTTACTGAAGCTTTCTTT.

The rearrangement joins TRBV6-4 to TRBJ2-1; TRBD1 agrees at 8 bases. The V segment lost 3 bases and the J segment 1 base; nucleotides outside the gene matches: 2. Germline-derived CDR1 and CDR2 are MRHNA and SNTAGT. This CDR3 region has 15 residues. CDR3 bases: TGTGCCAGCAGTGAACAGGGGGAATCCTACAATGAGCAGTTCTTC. Protein product: CASSEQGESYNEQFF.

J is TRBJ2-7 and V is TRBV7-4, with D perhaps TRBD2 (5 bases). Germline assignment: CDR1 SGHVT and CDR2 SQSDAQ. V gave up 4 bases and J gave up 1 base, with 11 bases separating them. The CDR3 runs 14 residues. CDR3 sequence: CASSSPLASYEQYF. CDR3 coding DNA: TGTGCCAGCAGCTCTCCCCTAGCTTCCTACGAGCAGTACTTC.

The chain joins TRBV7-3 to TRBJ2-1, with D unresolved. Germline loops: CDR1 SGHTA, CDR2 FQGTGA. The CDR3 totals 16 residues. Trimming shortened V by 5 bases and J by 0 bases, and 14 bases separated the two germline ends. As DNA, the CDR3 is TGTGCCAGCAGCCATCCAGGCGGACCCTCCTACAATGAGCAGTTCTTC. The encoded protein is CASSHPGGPSYNEQFF.

The J gene is TRBJ1-3, the V gene TRBV6-6, with D possibly TRBD1 on 5 matching bases. V was pared by 4 bases and J by 2 bases, with 12 bases between. CDR1 is MNHNY and CDR2 is SVGAGI in the germline V gene (reference sequence). There are 15 residues in the CDR3. The CDR3 sequence: CASSFHGTAGNTIYF. In nucleotides, the CDR3 is TGTGCCAGCAGTTTCCACGGGACGGCTGGAAACACCATATATTTT.